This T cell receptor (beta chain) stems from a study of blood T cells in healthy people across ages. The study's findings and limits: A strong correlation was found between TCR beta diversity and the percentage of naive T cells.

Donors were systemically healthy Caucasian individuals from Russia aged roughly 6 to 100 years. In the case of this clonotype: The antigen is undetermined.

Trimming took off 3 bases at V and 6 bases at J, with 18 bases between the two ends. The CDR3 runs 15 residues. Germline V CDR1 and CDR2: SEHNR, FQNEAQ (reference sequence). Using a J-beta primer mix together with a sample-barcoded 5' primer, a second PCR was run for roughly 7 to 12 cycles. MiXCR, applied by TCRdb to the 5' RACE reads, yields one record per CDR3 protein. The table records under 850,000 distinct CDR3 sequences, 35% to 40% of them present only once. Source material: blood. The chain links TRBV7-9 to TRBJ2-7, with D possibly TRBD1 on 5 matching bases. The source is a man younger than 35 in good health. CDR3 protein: CASSLGRKVASEQYF. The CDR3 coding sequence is TGTGCCAGCAGCTTGGGGCGGAAGGTCGCTTCCGAGCAGTACTTC.